These 13 T cell receptor beta chains came from one sample sequenced in a study of PD-L1 blockade in urothelial cancer. Libraries were prepared by immunoSEQ multiplex PCR; TCRdb keeps only in-frame clonotypes and omits some of them. The table includes 53,000 or so clones, 86% detected once. Here the sequenced sample was PBMCs, taken around atezolizumab (anti-PD-L1) treatment. Receptor source: a man between 60 and 75 years old with urothelial cancer.

This rearrangement joins TRBV2 to TRBJ2-7; possible D gene TRBD1, 6 bases. Germline V gene lookup returns CDR1 SNHLY and CDR2 FYNNEI. V gave up 0 bases and J gave up 3 bases, with 12 bases separating them. CDR3 length: 15 residues. CDR3 amino acids: CASSEAPGASYEQYF. CDR3 in DNA: TGTGCCAGCAGTGAAGCCCCAGGGGCAAGCTACGAGCAGTACTTC.

This chain links TRBV6-5 with TRBJ2-7, with 12 bases fitting TRBD2. Germline-derived CDR1 and CDR2 are MNHEY and SVGAGI. This CDR3 has 13 residues. V shed 4 bases and J 7 bases; nucleotides not matched to a gene: 2. The CDR3 DNA is TGTGCCAGCAGTTCAGGACTAGCGGGGGAGCAGTACTTC. Encoded protein: CASSSGLAGEQYF.

The chain recombines TRBV28 with TRBJ2-7; possibly TRBD1 for D (5 bases). This CDR3 is 14 amino acids long. Germline CDR1 and CDR2: MDHEN and SYDVKM. Trimming took 7 bases from V and 2 from J, leaving 15 bases between them. In DNA, the CDR3 is TGTGCCAGCACCCCAAGGGGAAGTCCCTACGAGCAGTACTTC. This codes for CASTPRGSPYEQYF.

This chain uses TRBV6-6 with TRBJ2-3, with a possible D match to TRBD2 (7 bases). Trimming stripped 8 bases from V and 2 bases from J, with 20 bases between. Germline V CDR1 and CDR2: MNHNY, SVGAGI (reference sequence). The CDR3 loop spans 16 amino acids. Written as DNA, the CDR3 is TGTGCCAGCCGAAGGGGGGGGTGGGACTTCACAGATACGCAGTATTTT. This encodes CASRRGGWDFTDTQYF.

The chain recombines TRBV5-1 with TRBJ2-3; the match to TRBD2 covers 11 bases. The germline CDR1 and CDR2 sequences are SGHRS and YFSETQ. J gave up 5 bases and V 4 bases, and 9 bases lay outside the gene matches. CDR3 length equals 16 residues. CDR3 nucleotide sequence: TGCGCCAGCAGCCCACGGACTAGCGGGTACGAAGATACGCAGTATTTT. Translating gives CASSPRTSGYEDTQYF.

The chain joins TRBV5-1 to TRBJ2-2; 9 bases are a match to TRBD2. CDR1 and CDR2 from the germline V gene are SGHRS and YFSETQ. This CDR3 comprises 17 residues. Unmatched junction bases numbered 10, after V lost 0 bases and J lost 7 bases. The CDR3 is CASSLDGATSGFGELFF. The CDR3 DNA reads as TGCGCCAGCAGCTTGGACGGGGCGACTAGCGGTTTCGGGGAGCTGTTTTTT.

The rearrangement links TRBV5-1 to TRBJ2-1; D is ambiguous. Germline V lookup: CDR1 SGHRS, CDR2 YFSETQ. This CDR3 is 17 amino acids long. The V and J ends lost 1 base and 7 bases respectively, with 21 bases between them. DNA of the CDR3: TGCGCCAGCAGCTTGAGGAGTAGTCAGATCCCGACGAATGAGCAGTTCTTC. Protein: CASSLRSSQIPTNEQFF.

The genes are TRBV11-3 and TRBJ2-7; D not resolved. Germline V CDR1 and CDR2: SGHNT, YENEEA. Deletions cut 5 bases from V and 2 bases from J, with 16 bases between. The CDR3 has 15 residues. CDR3 amino acids: CASSPNQANTYEQYF. The CDR3, as DNA: TGTGCCAGCAGCCCGAACCAGGCAAATACCTACGAGCAGTACTTC. Full variable domain (outside the CDR3, taken from reference TRBV11-3 and TRBJ2-7): EAGVVQSPRYKIIEKKQPVAFWCNPISGHNTLYWYLQNLGQGPELLIRYENEEAVDDSQLPKDRFSAERLKGVDSTLKIQPAELGDSAVYLCASSPNQANTYEQYFGPGTRLTVT.

This clone was detected a few times. The gene calls are TRBV7-2 and TRBJ1-2; D call uncertain. V lost 6 bases to trimming and J lost 7 bases, with 15 bases between them. Germline V gene data show CDR1 as SGHTA and CDR2 as FQGNSA. This CDR3 spans 13 amino acids. Here the CDR3 DNA reads TGTGCCAGCAGTCAAGAGGGATTTCTTGGCTACACCTTC. Translating gives CASSQEGFLGYTF. The whole variable domain, filled in from reference TRBV7-2 and TRBJ1-2, reads GAGVSQSPSNKVTEKGKDVELRCDPISGHTALYWYRQSLGQGLEFLIYFQGNSAPDKSGLPSDRFSAERTGGSVSTLTIQRTQQEDSAVYLCASSQEGFLGYTFGSGTRLTVV.

The rearrangement uses TRBV21-1 and TRBJ2-2; TRBD1 is the table's D call, not checked against the DNA. TRBV21-1 is an annotated pseudogene. This CDR3 has 17 amino acids. This CDR3 reads CASSNKDRKSNTGELFF. The DNA of the CDR3 is TGTGCCAGCAGCAATAAGGACAGAAAGTCTAACACCGGGGAGCTGTTTTTT.

This clone was picked up one time. This rearrangement joins TRBV19 to TRBJ2-5; TRBD2 agrees at 7 bases. The CDR3 loop spans 13 amino acids. In germline, CDR1 is LNHDA, CDR2 SQIVND (reference sequence). V was clipped by 8 bases and J by 5 bases; unmatched bases: 8. The CDR3 DNA reads TGTGCCAGTGGAGGCGGGGGTAGCGAGACCCAGTACTTC. This sequence encodes CASGGGGSETQYF.

J is TRBJ2-1 and V is TRBV5-1; D uncertain. This CDR3 comprises 16 residues. The germline V and J ends were trimmed by 4 bases and 2 bases, with 16 bases remaining between them. The germline V gene has CDR1 SGHRS and CDR2 YFSETQ. CDR3 in DNA: TGCGCCAGCAGCGAACGAGGTCCGCGGCCCTACAATGAGCAGTTCTTC. Protein sequence: CASSERGPRPYNEQFF. Drawing the rest from reference TRBV5-1 and TRBJ2-1, the complete variable domain is KAGVTQTPRYLIKTRGQQVTLSCSPISGHRSVSWYQQTPGQGLQFLFEYFSETQRNKGNFPGRFSGRQFSNSRSEMNVSTLELGDSALYLCASSERGPRPYNEQFFGPGTRLTVL.

V gene TRBV2 combines with J gene TRBJ1-5, with 9 bases that match TRBD1. Germline V CDR1 and CDR2: SNHLY, FYNNEI. Trimming removed 5 bases from V and 6 bases from J; junction bases left unmatched: 5. This CDR3 comprises 14 residues. CDR3: CASSSGQGFQPQHF. The CDR3 DNA reads as TGTGCCAGCAGTTCGGGACAGGGCTTTCAGCCCCAGCATTTT.